This TCR beta chain was identified during a study of cytomegalovirus exposure and HLA in healthy donors. Germline values: CDR1 MDHEN, CDR2 SYDVKM. With V trimmed by 10 bases and J by 6 bases, 12 bases remained unmatched. The CDR3 sequence is 14 residues long. Vbeta (60) and Jbeta (13) primers were used in the PCR. Measured with immunoSEQ multiplex PCR; TCRdb has only the in-frame clones, and not every one. Of around 140,000 clones listed, roughly three quarters are singletons. Turning to this clone: Antigen: not known.

Healthy bone marrow donors made up the donor group. Study-level points and caveats: Most TCR sequences were rare, but some public TCRs occurred in many donors. Compared with the roughly 670-donor mean, an Asian-associated ancestry cluster reportedly had fewer N-insertions, according to a later analysis.

This chain links TRBV28 with TRBJ2-5; 9 bases fit TRBD1. The TCR comes from a woman aged 55 to 70 in good health and CMV-seronegative. Specimen: PBMCs. DNA for the CDR3: TGTGCCATTTTTGGGGACAGGGTCGGACAGACCCAGTACTTC. Translation gives CAIFGDRVGQTQYF. Full variable domain (remainder filled in from reference TRBV28 and TRBJ2-5): DVKVTQSSRYLVKRTGEKVFLECVQDMDHENMFWYRQDPGLGLRLIYFSYDVKMKEKGDIPEGYSVSREKKERFSLILESASTNQTSMYLCAIFGDRVGQTQYFGPGTRLLVL.